Below, 20 T cell receptor beta chains from the same sample are listed, as sequenced in a study of cytomegalovirus exposure and HLA in healthy donors. Clones were sequenced by immunoSEQ multiplex PCR, and TCRdb holds only the in-frame ones, with some missing. The data show about 160,000 clones, 75% to 90% seen once. Sequencing was performed on PBMCs. These receptors all come from a woman aged 18-30 years in good health and CMV-seronegative.

This clone turned up a few times. The chain couples TRBV7-2 to TRBJ2-1; no reliable D call. Trimming removed 5 bases from V and 14 bases from J, with 16 bases in between. In germline, CDR1 is SGHTA, CDR2 FQGNSA. The CDR3 sequence is 12 residues long. The CDR3 coding sequence is TGTGCCAGCAGCCCCTATGGTCGCGAGGAGTTCTTC. It specifies CASSPYGREEFF.

The chain is built from TRBV9 and TRBJ2-1; D uncertain. Trimming left V 0 bases short and J 3 bases short, with 10 bases between. CDR1 and CDR2 from the germline V gene are SGDLS and YYNGEE. This CDR3 region has 15 residues. CDR3 DNA sequence: TGTGCCAGCAGCGTAGCTGCGGAAGACTACAATGAGCAGTTCTTC. Translation: CASSVAAEDYNEQFF.

This clone showed up just a few times. The rearrangement joins TRBV7-3 to TRBJ1-2; D unresolved. The CDR3 has 13 amino acids. The germline gives CDR1 SGHTA, CDR2 FQGTGA. V lost 5 bases, J lost 2 bases, and 9 bases lay in between. CDR3 sequence: CASSLDANYGYTF. In DNA, the CDR3 is TGTGCCAGCAGCCTCGATGCGAACTATGGCTACACCTTC.

The V gene is TRBV21-1, the J gene TRBJ2-4; the table's D call, TRBD1, was not checked against the DNA. TRBV21-1 is reported as a pseudogene. The length of the CDR3 is 17 residues. Written as DNA, the CDR3 is TGTGCCAGCAGCAAAGGACAGGGGAAAAGGAAGGTAAACATTCAGTACTTC. It is translated as CASSKGQGKRKVNIQYF.

The genes are TRBV6-5 and TRBJ2-3; 8 nucleotides align to TRBD1. V dropped 4 bases and J dropped 5; count of bases not matched to a gene: 5. The CDR3 runs 14 residues. From germline, CDR1 is MNHEY and CDR2 SVGAGI. The CDR3 protein is CASSWSRGRDTQYF. CDR3 nucleotides: TGTGCCAGCAGTTGGAGCAGGGGGCGAGATACGCAGTATTTT.

As DNA, the CDR3 is TGTGCCAGCAGCCCTGACTTGGGGGGAACTCCGGGACAGTTCTTC. This sequence encodes CASSPDLGGTPGQFF. This chain connects TRBV5-4 to TRBJ2-1; a weak D match, TRBD2 (6 bases). Germline values: CDR1 SGHNT, CDR2 YYREEE (reference sequence). This CDR3 spans 15 amino acids. The ends were cut back, 4 bases at V and 13 bases at J, with 24 bases in the middle.

V gene TRBV6-1 combines with J gene TRBJ1-5, with a weak D call TRBD1 (6 bases). With 6 bases removed from V and 3 bases from J, the gap between germline ends came to 12 bases. The CDR3 totals 14 residues. Germline V CDR1 and CDR2: MNHNS, SASEGT. DNA of the CDR3: TGTGCCAGCAGCTTGACAGGATACAATCAGCCCCAGCATTTT. This sequence encodes CASSLTGYNQPQHF.

With respect to this clone: Different DNA sequences within this sample yield the same CDR3. This chain uses TRBV6-1 with TRBJ1-5, with 7 bases identical to TRBD1. V shed 5 bases and J 2 bases; nucleotides not matched to a gene: 3. The germline gives CDR1 MNHNS, CDR2 SASEGT. This CDR3 is built from 14 residues. CDR3 in amino acids: CASSTDRGNQPQHF. In nucleotides, the CDR3 is TGTGCCAGCAGTACCGACAGGGGCAATCAGCCCCAGCATTTT.

The genes are TRBV18 and TRBJ2-7, with D maybe TRBD2 (5 bases). Germline lookup yields CDR1 KGHSH and CDR2 LQKENI. There are 16 residues in the CDR3. Trimming took 1 base from V and 2 from J, leaving 15 bases between them. CDR3 in DNA: TGTGCCAGCTCACCACAGGAGCGGAGATCTACCTACGAGCAGTACTTC. It is translated as CASSPQERRSTYEQYF.

The chain joins TRBV4-1 to TRBJ2-2; D is perhaps TRBD1 (8 bases). V lost 2 bases and J lost 6, with 16 bases in between. Germline CDR1 and CDR2: MGHRA and YSYEKL. The CDR3 runs to 16 residues. The CDR3, as DNA: TGCGCCAGCAGCCAATTACCAACAGGGGGGGCCGGGGAGCTGTTTTTT. It encodes CASSQLPTGGAGELFF.

The V and J genes are TRBV27 and TRBJ1-2; D is possibly TRBD1 (5 bases). V lost 3 bases and J 7 bases, leaving 12 bases between the germline ends. Germline loops: CDR1 MNHEY, CDR2 SMNVEV (reference sequence). This CDR3 has 13 residues. CDR3 sequence: CASSFSGTSGYTF. In DNA form, the CDR3 reads TGTGCCAGCAGTTTTTCGGGGACTTCTGGCTACACCTTC.

The chain carries TRBV6-5 and TRBJ2-1; D possibly corresponds to TRBD1 (6 bases). Germline-derived CDR1 and CDR2 are MNHEY and SVGAGI. The CDR3 runs 14 residues. V lost 7 bases and J lost 0, with 10 bases in between. CDR3 region: CASTQGSSYNEQFF. CDR3 nucleotides: TGTGCCAGCACCCAGGGGAGCTCCTACAATGAGCAGTTCTTC.

The genes are TRBV4-2 and TRBJ1-4, with a possible D match to TRBD1 (5 bases). CDR1 is LGHNA, CDR2 YNFKEQ, per germline. This CDR3 has 16 amino acids. The V gene lost 0 bases and the J gene lost 7 bases, with 15 bases spanning the gap. The CDR3 region has the DNA TGTGCCAGCAGCCAAGATTTCGGGGGAGGGGCTGAAAAACTGTTTTTT. It codes for CASSQDFGGGAEKLFF.

The CDR3 region has the DNA TGCAGCGTTGAGTTCCTGGCAGGGGGATTGTTCGCCACTGAAGCTTTCTTT. The encoded protein is CSVEFLAGGLFATEAFF. The V call is TRBV29-1, the J call TRBJ1-1; 7 bases fit TRBD1. In germline, CDR1 is SQVTM, CDR2 ANQGSEA. This CDR3 spans 17 amino acids. J lost 4 bases, V lost 3 bases, and 17 bases had no gene match.

The genes are TRBV6-1 and TRBJ1-5; D is ambiguous. This CDR3 contains 15 residues. V lost 4 bases to trimming and J lost 2 bases, with 12 bases between them. CDR1 and CDR2 (germline): MNHNS, SASEGT. In DNA form, the CDR3 reads TGTGCCAGCAGTGTTGGGGTAGCGGGCAATCAGCCCCAGCATTTT. Translated, it gives CASSVGVAGNQPQHF.

The V call is TRBV6-1, the J call TRBJ2-7, with 8 bases identical to TRBD1. V lost 4 bases to trimming and J lost 6 bases; unmatched junction nucleotides: 8. CDR1 is MNHNS and CDR2 is SASEGT in the germline V gene. This CDR3 is built from 14 residues. The CDR3 protein is CASSAGTGEGEQYF. The CDR3 DNA follows: TGTGCCAGCAGTGCCGGGACAGGTGAAGGCGAGCAGTACTTC.

The chain links TRBV9 to TRBJ2-7; TRBD2 agrees at 12 bases. Looked up from germline, CDR1 is SGDLS and CDR2 is YYNGEE. V was clipped by 3 bases and J by 5 bases; unmatched bases: 12. The CDR3 runs to 17 residues. The CDR3 reads CASSADPLAGGLHEQYF. The CDR3 DNA is TGTGCCAGCAGCGCCGACCCCCTAGCGGGAGGGCTCCACGAGCAGTACTTC.

The rearrangement links TRBV4-1 to TRBJ1-1, with D tentatively TRBD1 (5 bases). The germline V and J ends were trimmed by 4 bases and 1 base, with 13 bases remaining between them. CDR1 is MGHRA and CDR2 is YSYEKL in the germline V gene. The CDR3 loop spans 15 amino acids. CDR3 in DNA: TGCGCCAGCAGCCGACCCGGGGGATCGAACACTGAAGCTTTCTTT. Translated, it gives CASSRPGGSNTEAFF.

This clone showed up just a few times. This chain connects TRBV6-5 to TRBJ1-6; D is undetermined. The CDR3 extends over 13 amino acids. The germline gives CDR1 MNHEY, CDR2 SVGAGI. V was cut by 5 bases and J by 3 bases, with 5 bases left in between. The CDR3 DNA reads as TGTGCCAGCAGTCTATTCTATAATTCACCCCTCCACTTT. It is translated as CASSLFYNSPLHF.

As to this clone: Mismatch with germline at one junction end may stem from a read error. The V call is TRBV5-4, the J call TRBJ1-1; no firm D call. The CDR3 totals 11 residues. Germline loops: CDR1 SGHNT, CDR2 YYREEE (reference sequence). CDR3 residues: CASTLNTEAFF. In DNA form, the CDR3 reads TGTGCCAGCACCTTGAACACTGAAGCTTTCTTT.